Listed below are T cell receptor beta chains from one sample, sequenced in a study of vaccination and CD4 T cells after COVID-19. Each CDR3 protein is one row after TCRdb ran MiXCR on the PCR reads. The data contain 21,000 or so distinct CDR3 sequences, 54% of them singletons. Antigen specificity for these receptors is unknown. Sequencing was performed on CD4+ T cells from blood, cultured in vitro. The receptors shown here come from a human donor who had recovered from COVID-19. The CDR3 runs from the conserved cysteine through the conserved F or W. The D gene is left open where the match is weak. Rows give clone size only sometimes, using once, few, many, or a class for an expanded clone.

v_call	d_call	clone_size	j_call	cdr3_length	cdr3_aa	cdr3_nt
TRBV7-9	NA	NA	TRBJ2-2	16	CASSFNAGAGTGELFF	TGTGCCAGCAGCTTCAACGCAGGGGCGGGCACCGGGGAGCTGTTTTTT
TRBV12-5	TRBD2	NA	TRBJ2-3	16	CASGLGTSFDTDTQYF	TGTGCTAGTGGTTTGGGGACTAGCTTCGATACAGATACGCAGTATTTT
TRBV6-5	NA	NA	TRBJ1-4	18	CASSYLAQGGTANEKLFF	TGTGCCAGCAGTTACTTGGCCCAAGGGGGGACGGCTAATGAAAAACTGTTTTTT
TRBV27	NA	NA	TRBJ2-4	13	CASSYAQSSIQYF	TGTGCCAGCAGTTACGCCCAGTCGAGCATTCAGTACTTC
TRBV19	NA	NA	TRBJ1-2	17	CASSSPFFRSGGNGYTF	TGTGCCAGTAGTAGCCCGTTTTTCCGGTCGGGAGGCAATGGCTACACCTTC
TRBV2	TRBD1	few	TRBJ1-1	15	CASSGASGGHTEAFF	TGTGCCAGCAGTGGCGCCTCAGGGGGCCACACTGAAGCTTTCTTT
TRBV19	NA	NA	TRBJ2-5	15	CASTSQMGGRETQYF	TGTGCCAGTACCTCCCAGATGGGGGGCCGGGAGACCCAGTACTTC
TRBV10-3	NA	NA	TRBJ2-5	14	CAISGLGGAETQYF	TGTGCCATCAGTGGACTAGGCGGGGCAGAGACCCAGTACTTC
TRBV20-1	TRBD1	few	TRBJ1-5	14	CSAGTGGYNQPQHF	TGCAGTGCTGGGACAGGGGGCTACAATCAGCCCCAGCATTTT
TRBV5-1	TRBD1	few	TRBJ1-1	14	CASSLGQGGTEAFF	TGCGCCAGCAGCTTGGGACAGGGAGGGACTGAAGCTTTCTTT
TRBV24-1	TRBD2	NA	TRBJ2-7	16	CATSDTTSGRAYEQYF	TGTGCCACCAGTGATACCACTAGCGGGAGGGCTTACGAGCAGTACTTC
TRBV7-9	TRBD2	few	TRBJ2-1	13	CASSLLAEAEQFF	TGTGCCAGCAGCCTCCTAGCGGAAGCCGAGCAGTTCTTC
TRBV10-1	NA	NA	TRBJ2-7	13	CASSPDGAYEQYF	TGCGCCAGCAGTCCCGACGGAGCCTACGAGCAGTACTTC
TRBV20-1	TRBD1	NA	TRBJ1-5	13	CSGEGQGNQPQHF	TGCAGTGGTGAGGGACAGGGAAACCAGCCCCAGCATTTT
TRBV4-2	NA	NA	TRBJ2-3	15	CASSQGIIHTDTQYF	TGTGCCAGCAGCCAAGGAATCATACACACAGATACGCAGTATTTT
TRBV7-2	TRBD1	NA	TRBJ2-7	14	CASSFGQGIHEQYF	TGTGCCAGCAGCTTTGGACAGGGGATCCACGAGCAGTACTTC
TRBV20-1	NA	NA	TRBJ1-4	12	CSVQGAGEKLFF	TGCAGTGTACAAGGGGCGGGAGAAAAACTGTTTTTT
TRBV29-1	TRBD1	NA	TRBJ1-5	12	CSAGTGDQPQHF	TGCAGCGCCGGGACAGGGGATCAGCCCCAGCATTTT
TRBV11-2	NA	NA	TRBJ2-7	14	CASSLGPEAYEQYF	TGTGCCAGCAGCTTGGGGCCGGAAGCCTACGAGCAGTACTTC
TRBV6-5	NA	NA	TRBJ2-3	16	CASSYFSGYSTDTQYF	TGTGCCAGCAGTTACTTTAGCGGTTATAGCACAGATACGCAGTATTTT
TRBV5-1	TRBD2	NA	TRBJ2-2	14	CASLAGTNTGELFF	TGCGCCAGTCTAGCGGGAACGAACACCGGGGAGCTGTTTTTT
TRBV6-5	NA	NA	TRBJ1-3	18	CASSYSSGSGPRGGTIYF	TGTGCCAGCAGTTACTCGAGCGGCAGCGGACCTCGCGGGGGCACCATATATTTT